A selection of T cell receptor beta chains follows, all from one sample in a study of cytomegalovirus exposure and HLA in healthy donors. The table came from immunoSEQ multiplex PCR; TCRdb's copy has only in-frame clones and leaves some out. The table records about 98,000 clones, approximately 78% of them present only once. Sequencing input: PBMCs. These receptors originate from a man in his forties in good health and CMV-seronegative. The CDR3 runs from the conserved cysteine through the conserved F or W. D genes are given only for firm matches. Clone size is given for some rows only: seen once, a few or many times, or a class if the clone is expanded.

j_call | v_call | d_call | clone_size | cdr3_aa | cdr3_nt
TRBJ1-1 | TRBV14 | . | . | CASSQDRVNTEAFF | TGTGCCAGCAGCCAAGATCGGGTGAACACTGAAGCTTTCTTT
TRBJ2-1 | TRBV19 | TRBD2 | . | CASSIDGRAGNEQFF | TGTGCCAGTAGTATAGATGGGAGGGCTGGGAATGAGCAGTTCTTC
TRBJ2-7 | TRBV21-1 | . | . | CASSKEGDSSSYEQYF | TGTGCCAGCAGCAAAGAGGGGGACAGTAGCTCCTACGAGCAGTACTTC
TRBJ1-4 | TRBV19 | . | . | CASSMTLRANEKLFF | TGTGCCAGTAGTATGACTCTGCGGGCTAATGAAAAACTGTTTTTT
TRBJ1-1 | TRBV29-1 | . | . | CSVWSGMNTEAFF | TGCAGCGTTTGGTCAGGCATGAACACTGAAGCTTTCTTT
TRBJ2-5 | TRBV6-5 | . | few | CASKFGTGRETQYF | TGTGCCAGCAAATTCGGTACGGGTCGAGAGACCCAGTACTTC
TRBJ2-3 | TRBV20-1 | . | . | CSARQGNTQYF | TGCAGTGCTAGGCAGGGGAATACGCAGTATTTT
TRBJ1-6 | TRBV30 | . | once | CAWSTIVFGSYNSPLHF | TGTGCCTGGAGCACGATAGTGTTCGGCTCCTATAATTCACCCCTCCACTTT
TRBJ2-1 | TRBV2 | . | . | CASTENNNEQFF | TGTGCCAGCACCGAAAACAACAATGAGCAGTTCTTC
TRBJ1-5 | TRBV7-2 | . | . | CASSLQALNQPQHF | TGTGCCAGCAGCCTACAGGCGCTCAATCAGCCCCAGCATTTT
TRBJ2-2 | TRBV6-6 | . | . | CASSYTAAGTGELFF | TGTGCCAGCAGTTACACAGCCGCGGGGACCGGGGAGCTGTTTTTT
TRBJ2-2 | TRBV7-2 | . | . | CASSLRRGTGELFF | TGTGCCAGCAGCTTAAGGAGGGGCACCGGGGAGCTGTTTTTT
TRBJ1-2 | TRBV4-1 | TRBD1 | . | CASSQETGNGYTF | TGCGCCAGCAGCCAGGAGACAGGGAATGGCTACACCTTC
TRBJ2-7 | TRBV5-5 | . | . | CASSRDISSYEQYF | TGTGCCAGCAGCCGAGACATAAGCTCCTACGAGCAGTACTTC
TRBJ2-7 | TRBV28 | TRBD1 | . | CASGEQGAIYEQYF | TGTGCCAGCGGGGAACAGGGGGCGATCTACGAGCAGTACTTC
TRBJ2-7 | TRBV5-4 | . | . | CASSLEGASYEQYF | TGCGCCAGCAGCTTAGAAGGGGCATCCTACGAGCAGTACTTC
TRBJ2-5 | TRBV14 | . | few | CASSSRDYQETQYF | TGTGCCAGCAGCTCGCGGGACTACCAAGAGACCCAGTACTTC
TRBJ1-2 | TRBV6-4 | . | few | CATGEQGCGYTF | TGTGCCACTGGGGAACAGGGCTGTGGCTACACCTTC
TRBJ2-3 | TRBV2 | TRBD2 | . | CASNDGGADTQYF | TGTGCCAGCAATGACGGGGGGGCAGATACGCAGTATTTT
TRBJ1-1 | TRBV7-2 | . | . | CASSSKGDTEAFF | TGTGCCAGCAGCTCAAAAGGGGACACTGAAGCTTTCTTT
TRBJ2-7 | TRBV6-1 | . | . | CASRGQSSVYEQYF | TGTGCCAGCAGAGGACAGTCATCGGTCTACGAGCAGTACTTC
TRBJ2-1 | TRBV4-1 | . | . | CASSLPGGKEFF | TGCGCCAGCAGCCTACCGGGTGGAAAGGAGTTCTTC
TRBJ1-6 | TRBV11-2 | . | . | CASSSFNSPLHF | TGTGCCAGCAGCTCTTTTAATTCACCCCTCCACTTT
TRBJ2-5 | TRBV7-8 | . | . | CASSIRGQETQYF | TGTGCCAGCAGTATACGGGGCCAAGAGACCCAGTACTTC
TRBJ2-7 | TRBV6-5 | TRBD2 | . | CASSYRGGQTYEQYF | TGTGCCAGCAGTTATCGCGGGGGGCAGACCTACGAGCAGTACTTC
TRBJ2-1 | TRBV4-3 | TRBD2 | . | CASSQDGTSMNEQFF | TGCGCCAGCAGCCAAGACGGGACTAGCATGAATGAGCAGTTCTTC
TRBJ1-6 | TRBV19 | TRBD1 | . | CASSRTGDGDSPLHF | TGTGCCAGTAGCAGGACAGGGGACGGCGATTCACCCCTCCACTTT
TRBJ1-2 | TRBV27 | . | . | CASSRPGAGYTF | TGTGCCAGCAGTAGACCGGGAGCTGGCTACACCTTC
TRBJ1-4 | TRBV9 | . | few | CASSASGTSILFF | TGTGCCAGCAGCGCGAGCGGGACATCTATACTGTTTTTT
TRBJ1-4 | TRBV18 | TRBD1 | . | CASSPDRPATNEKLFF | TGTGCCAGCTCACCGGACAGGCCTGCAACTAATGAAAAACTGTTTTTT
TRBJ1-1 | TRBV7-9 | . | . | CASSFQGFNTEAFF | TGTGCCAGCAGCTTCCAGGGGTTTAACACTGAAGCTTTCTTT
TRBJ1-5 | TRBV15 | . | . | CATSRPESYQPQHF | TGTGCCACCAGCAGGCCAGAATCTTATCAGCCCCAGCATTTT
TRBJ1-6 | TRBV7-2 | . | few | CASSLSQGNSPLHF | TGTGCCAGCAGCTTAAGTCAGGGTAACTCACCCCTCCACTTT
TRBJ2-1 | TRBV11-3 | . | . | CASSFDSSDEQFF | TGTGCCAGCAGCTTTGACTCTAGCGATGAGCAGTTCTTC
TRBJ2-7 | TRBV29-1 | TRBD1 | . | CSGGTGVYEQYF | TGCAGCGGTGGGACAGGGGTCTACGAGCAGTACTTC
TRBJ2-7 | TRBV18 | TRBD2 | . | CASSSGLASIEQYF | TGTGCCAGCTCCTCGGGACTAGCTTCGATCGAGCAGTACTTC
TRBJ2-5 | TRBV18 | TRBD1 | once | CASSRTGTQETQYF | TGTGCCAGCTCACGGACAGGGACTCAAGAGACCCAGTACTTC
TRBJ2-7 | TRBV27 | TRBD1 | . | CASSRGQGLGEQYF | TGTGCCAGCAGTAGGGGACAGGGATTGGGGGAGCAGTACTTC
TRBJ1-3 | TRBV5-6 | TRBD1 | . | CASSARTGAGNTIYF | TGTGCCAGCAGCGCCCGGACAGGGGCTGGAAACACCATATATTTT
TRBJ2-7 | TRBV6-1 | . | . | CASSVGQALYEQYF | TGTGCCAGCAGTGTGGGGCAGGCTCTGTACGAGCAGTACTTC
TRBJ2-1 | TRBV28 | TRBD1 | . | CASSLEGAWNEQFF | TGTGCCAGCAGTTTAGAGGGGGCTTGGAATGAGCAGTTCTTC
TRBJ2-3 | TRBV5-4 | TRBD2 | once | CASSPRTSGGTDTQYF | TGTGCCAGCAGCCCCCGGACTAGCGGGGGCACAGATACGCAGTATTTT
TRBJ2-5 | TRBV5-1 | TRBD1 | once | CASSLVGQEPGEQYF | TGCGCCAGCAGCTTGGTCGGACAGGAGCCTGGGGAGCAGTACTTC
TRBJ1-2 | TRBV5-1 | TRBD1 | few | CASSLGTGKDGYTF | TGCGCCAGCAGCTTGGGGACAGGGAAGGATGGCTACACCTTC
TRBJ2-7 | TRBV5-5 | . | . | CASGAGANPETYEQYF | TGTGCCAGTGGTGCGGGGGCAAATCCAGAGACCTACGAGCAGTACTTC
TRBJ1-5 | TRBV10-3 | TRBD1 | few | CATHGRGNQPQHF | TGTGCCACCCACGGCAGGGGGAATCAGCCCCAGCATTTT
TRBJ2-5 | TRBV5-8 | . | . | CASSLFTAQETQYF | TGTGCCAGCAGCTTGTTTACAGCACAAGAGACCCAGTACTTC